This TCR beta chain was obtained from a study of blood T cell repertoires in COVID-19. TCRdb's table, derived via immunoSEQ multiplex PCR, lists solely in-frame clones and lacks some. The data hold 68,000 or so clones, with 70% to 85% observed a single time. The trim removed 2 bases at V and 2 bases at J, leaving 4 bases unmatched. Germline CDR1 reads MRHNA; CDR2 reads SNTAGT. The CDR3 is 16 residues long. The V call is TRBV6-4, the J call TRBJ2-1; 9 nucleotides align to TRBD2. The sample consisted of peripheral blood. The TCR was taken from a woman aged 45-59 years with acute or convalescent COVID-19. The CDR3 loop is CASSDGASGAYNEQFF. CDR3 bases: TGTGCCAGCAGTGACGGGGCTAGCGGGGCCTACAATGAGCAGTTCTTC.